This TCR beta chain was sequenced for a study of T cells after yellow fever vaccination. Looking at the study overall: The SMART-Seq v4 Ultra Low Input method served to prepare the low-cell-number fractions. Overall study findings and caveats: Only a minor proportion of clonotypes was detected across both CD4 and CD8 compartments.

Concerning this clonotype: No antigen is known for it.

The TCR cDNA carried a universal primer site and UMIs from 5'RACE template switching. TCRdb reprocessed the 5' RACE reads with MiXCR, giving one entry per CDR3 protein. The sample gives hundreds of thousands of distinct CDR3 sequences, 8.7% of which show up once; roughly 18% is in the top ten. V shed 0 bases, J shed 5 bases, and the junction held 6 bases outside the gene matches. The CDR3 has 14 amino acids. Germline V gene sequence: CDR1 DFQATT, CDR2 SNEGSKA (reference sequence). The chain employs TRBV20-1 and TRBJ2-5; 7 bases are a match to TRBD1. The TCR comes from a man aged 18 to 35 who received the YFV17D yellow fever vaccine. The specimen comprised PBMCs, sampled on the day of the first yellow fever vaccination. This CDR3 reads CSARDTGASETQYF. The CDR3 nucleotides are TGCAGTGCTAGAGATACAGGGGCCAGTGAGACCCAGTACTTC.